The text below deals with one T cell receptor (beta chain). Generated by immunoSEQ multiplex PCR, the TCRdb table keeps only in-frame clones and is missing some. The sample records almost 70,000 clones, more than 85% being singletons. The data were obtained in a study of technical replicates of blood from four donors. The sequence was collected from a human donor in good health. Some clones in this sample may be carry-over from other donors' samples. The sequenced sample was PBMCs.

CDR3 DNA: TGTGCCAGCAGCCTGATTGGGACTAGCGGGAGAGGGGGGTCCTACAATGAGCAGTTCTTC. Its protein is CASSLIGTSGRGGSYNEQFF. The chain is built from TRBV5-8 and TRBJ2-1, with 14 bases that match TRBD2. Germline V lookup: CDR1 SGHTS, CDR2 YDEGEE. V shed 4 bases, J shed 1 base, and the junction held 13 bases outside the gene matches. This CDR3 has 20 residues.